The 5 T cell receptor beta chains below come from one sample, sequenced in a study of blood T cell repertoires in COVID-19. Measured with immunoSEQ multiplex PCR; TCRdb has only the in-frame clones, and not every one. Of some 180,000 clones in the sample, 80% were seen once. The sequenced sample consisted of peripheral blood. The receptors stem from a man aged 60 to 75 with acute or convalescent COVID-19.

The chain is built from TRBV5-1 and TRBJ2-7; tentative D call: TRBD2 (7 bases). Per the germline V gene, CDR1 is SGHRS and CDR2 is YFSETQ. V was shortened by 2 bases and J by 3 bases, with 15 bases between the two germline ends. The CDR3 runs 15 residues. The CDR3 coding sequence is TGCGCCAGCAGCTTTGAATGGGGGGGCTACTACGAGCAGTACTTC. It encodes CASSFEWGGYYEQYF.

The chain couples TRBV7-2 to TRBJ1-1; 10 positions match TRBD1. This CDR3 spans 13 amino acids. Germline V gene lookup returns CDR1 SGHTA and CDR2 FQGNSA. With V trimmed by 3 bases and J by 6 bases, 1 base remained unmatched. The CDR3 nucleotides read TGTGCCAGCAGCTTGGGGACAGGGGCTGAAGCTTTCTTT. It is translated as CASSLGTGAEAFF.

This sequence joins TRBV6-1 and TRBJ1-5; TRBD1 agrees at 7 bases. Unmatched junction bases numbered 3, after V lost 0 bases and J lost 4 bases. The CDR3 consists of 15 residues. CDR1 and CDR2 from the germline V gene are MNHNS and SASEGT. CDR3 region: CASSEAGTENQPQHF. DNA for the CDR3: TGTGCCAGCAGTGAAGCCGGGACAGAAAATCAGCCCCAGCATTTT.

DNA for the CDR3: TGTGCCAGCAGCTTTAGACAGGGGGCGAACGGTGGCTACACCTTC. It specifies CASSFRQGANGGYTF. The rearrangement uses TRBV13 and TRBJ1-2; TRBD1 agrees at 10 bases. The ends lost 3 bases at V and 7 bases at J; junction bases unmatched: 8. The CDR3 is made up of 15 amino acids. Germline CDR1 and CDR2: PRHDT and FYEKMQ (reference sequence).

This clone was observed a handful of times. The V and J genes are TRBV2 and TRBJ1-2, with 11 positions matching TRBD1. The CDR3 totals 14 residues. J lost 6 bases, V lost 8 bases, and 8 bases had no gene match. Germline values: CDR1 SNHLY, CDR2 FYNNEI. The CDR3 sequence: CASSRTGGADGYTF. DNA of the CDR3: TGTGCCAGCTCAAGGACAGGGGGCGCGGATGGCTACACCTTC.